A single sample is the source of the 26 T cell receptor beta chains below, sequenced in a study of CD8+ T cells in alopecia areata. Documented treatment: oral pan-JAK inhibitor, 5-10 mg twice daily. RNA, once extracted, was reverse transcribed into cDNA for use as the sequencing template. Profiled with immunoSEQ multiplex PCR; TCRdb holds only in-frame clones, not every one. Of about 60,000 clones in the sample, 35% to 55% were seen once. The sequenced sample was CD8+ T cells sorted from blood, obtained at approximately week 37, from a patient treated with tofacitinib. These TCRs come from a human donor with alopecia areata.

The table lists this clone with a few counts. The V gene is TRBV29-1, the J gene TRBJ1-2; D is perhaps TRBD1 (6 bases). The CDR3 totals 13 residues. Per the germline V gene, CDR1 is SQVTM and CDR2 is ANQGSEA. Trimming took 3 bases from V and 8 from J, leaving 16 bases between them. The CDR3 bases are TGCAGCGTTGATTCAGGGGAAAGTCGCGGCTACACCTTC. The encoded protein is CSVDSGESRGYTF. Full variable domain (remainder filled in from reference TRBV29-1 and TRBJ1-2): SAVISQKPSRDICQRGTSLTIQCQVDSQVTMMFWYRQQPGQSLTLIATANQGSEATYESGFVIDKFPISRPNLTFSTLTVSNMSPEDSSIYLCSVDSGESRGYTFGSGTRLTVV.

The V call is TRBV25-1, the J call TRBJ2-5; no clear D. The CDR3 has 9 amino acids. CDR1 and CDR2 (germline): MGHDK, SYGVNS. Trimming took 5 bases from V and 10 from J, leaving 5 bases between them. As DNA, the CDR3 is TGTGCCAGCAGTCCGGGCCAGTACTTC. Translation gives CASSPGQYF.

This sequence joins TRBV9 and TRBJ2-1; D not resolved. The CDR3 is 15 residues long. V lost 4 bases to trimming and J lost 0 bases, with 11 bases between them. Germline V gene lookup returns CDR1 SGDLS and CDR2 YYNGEE. The CDR3 loop reads CASSPADSSYNEQFF. CDR3 DNA: TGTGCCAGCAGCCCTGCCGATAGCTCCTACAATGAGCAGTTCTTC.

Here the CDR3 reads CASRFPTGELFF. CDR3 bases: TGTGCCAGCAGGTTCCCCACCGGGGAGCTGTTTTTT. The chain couples TRBV6-5 to TRBJ2-2; D remains unclear. This CDR3 has 12 amino acids. V gave up 6 bases and J gave up 4 bases, with 6 bases separating them. Germline CDR1 is MNHEY and CDR2 is SVGAGI.

There are a few counts of this clone. The chain carries TRBV6-4 and TRBJ2-1; D not certain. CDR1 and CDR2 from the germline V gene are MRHNA and SNTAGT. Trimming removed 3 bases from V and 3 bases from J, with 15 bases in between. The CDR3 loop spans 16 amino acids. Here the CDR3 reads CASSEREGLGYNEQFF. CDR3 sequence (DNA): TGTGCCAGCAGTGAAAGGGAAGGGTTAGGCTACAATGAGCAGTTCTTC.

This clone came up once. V and J are TRBV7-9 and TRBJ2-1; D possibly matches TRBD1 or TRBD2 (5 bases each). CDR1 and CDR2 from the germline V gene are SEHNR and FQNEAQ (reference sequence). The CDR3 consists of 15 residues. The ends were cut back, 3 bases at V and 5 bases at J, with 14 bases in the middle. The CDR3 loop is CASSFFGTQNNEQFF. Here the CDR3 DNA reads TGTGCCAGCAGCTTTTTCGGGACCCAGAACAATGAGCAGTTCTTC.

This clone was observed a handful of times. The chain links TRBV2 to TRBJ2-6; D not certain. Trimming took off 2 bases at V and 0 bases at J, with 5 bases between the two ends. The length of the CDR3 is 15 residues. The germline gives CDR1 SNHLY, CDR2 FYNNEI. In DNA form, the CDR3 reads TGTGCCAGCAGTGAATGGCTCTCTGGGGCCAACGTCCTGACTTTC. Translating it yields CASSEWLSGANVLTF. Variable domain in full (rest from reference TRBV2 and TRBJ2-6): EPEVTQTPSHQVTQMGQEVILRCVPISNHLYFYWYRQILGQKVEFLVSFYNNEISEKSEIFDDQFSVERPDGSNFTLKIRSTKLEDSAMYFCASSEWLSGANVLTFGAGSRLTVL.

The V gene is TRBV29-1, the J gene TRBJ1-1; D gene uncertain. The V gene's germline CDR1 is SQVTM and CDR2 ANQGSEA. The length of the CDR3 is 11 residues. Trimming took 6 bases from V and 2 from J, leaving 7 bases between them. CDR3 protein: CSVWENTEAFF. The CDR3 DNA reads as TGCAGCGTCTGGGAAAACACTGAAGCTTTCTTT.

V usage is TRBV6-1 and J usage is TRBJ2-3; D not certain. CDR1 MNHNS and CDR2 SASEGT come from the germline V gene. The ends were cut back, 3 bases at V and 5 bases at J, with 9 bases in the middle. This CDR3 has 13 amino acids. CDR3 sequence (DNA): TGTGCCAGCAGTGACCTCTTGGGAGATACGCAGTATTTT. Its protein product is CASSDLLGDTQYF.

The gene calls are TRBV11-3 and TRBJ2-1, with D tentatively TRBD1 (5 bases). Per the germline V gene, CDR1 is SGHNT and CDR2 is YENEEA. This CDR3 has 13 amino acids. The V end was cut by 4 bases, the J end by 7 bases, with 11 bases between. DNA for the CDR3: TGTGCCAGCAGCTCCACAGGAGCAAATGAGCAGTTCTTC. As protein: CASSSTGANEQFF.

This clone was seen a handful of times. The chain carries TRBV7-8 and TRBJ2-1; 7 bases line up with TRBD2. Germline V gene sequence: CDR1 SGHVS, CDR2 FQNEAQ. The CDR3 length is 14 residues. V trimming: 7 bases; J trimming: 4 bases; junction bases outside the gene matches: 7. CDR3 sequence: CASTKLATYNEQFF. Written as DNA, the CDR3 is TGTGCCAGCACCAAACTAGCGACATACAATGAGCAGTTCTTC.

The chain has TRBV7-8 and TRBJ2-3; the D is unclear. Germline CDR1 and CDR2: SGHVS and FQNEAQ. Trimming took off 1 base at V and 3 bases at J, with 8 bases between the two ends. The CDR3 is made up of 14 amino acids. CDR3 residues: CASSLGVGTDTQYF. For the CDR3, the DNA is TGTGCCAGCAGCTTAGGGGTGGGGACAGATACGCAGTATTTT.

J is TRBJ2-1 and V is TRBV29-1; D unresolved. Germline V gene lookup returns CDR1 SQVTM and CDR2 ANQGSEA. Trimming removed 6 bases from V and 6 bases from J, with 12 bases in between. There are 12 residues in the CDR3. The CDR3 DNA sequence: TGCAGCGTGGAGCCCGCCTTCAATGAGCAGTTCTTC. Translating it yields CSVEPAFNEQFF.

V and J are TRBV5-6 and TRBJ2-7, with 8 bases matching TRBD1. With 2 bases clipped from V and 4 bases from J, the junction kept 8 bases outside the gene matches. Per the germline V gene, CDR1 is SGHDT and CDR2 is YYEEEE. The CDR3 runs to 15 residues. In nucleotides, the CDR3 is TGTGCCAGCAGCTTTACCGGGACAGGTCTTTACGAGCAGTACTTC. This gives the protein CASSFTGTGLYEQYF.

This chain uses TRBV25-1 with TRBJ2-2, with 7 bases matching TRBD1. This CDR3 is 16 amino acids long. Germline V gives CDR1 MGHDK, CDR2 SYGVNS. The V and J ends lost 7 bases and 3 bases, in that order; junction bases with no gene match: 11. The CDR3 DNA follows: TGTGCCAGCACCGTCCGAAGGGACAGAGACACCGGGGAGCTGTTTTTT. Residues: CASTVRRDRDTGELFF.

This chain connects TRBV9 to TRBJ2-6, with D possibly being TRBD1 (6 bases). Trimming stripped 0 bases from V and 2 bases from J, with 9 bases between. Germline CDR1 and CDR2: SGDLS and YYNGEE. The CDR3 loop spans 16 amino acids. The CDR3 bases are TGTGCCAGCAGCGTAGAACAGGGTGCTGGGGCCAACGTCCTGACTTTC. This translates into CASSVEQGAGANVLTF.

This rearrangement joins TRBV5-1 to TRBJ2-7; 10 bases agree with TRBD2. CDR1 is SGHRS, CDR2 YFSETQ, per germline. With V trimmed by 0 bases and J by 4 bases, 4 bases remained unmatched. The CDR3 consists of 15 residues. CDR3: CASSLVPSGSYEQYF. CDR3 DNA sequence: TGCGCCAGCAGCTTGGTTCCTAGCGGGAGTTACGAGCAGTACTTC.

The V call is TRBV6-1, the J call TRBJ2-1; 8 nucleotides match TRBD1. Germline loops: CDR1 MNHNS, CDR2 SASEGT. With V trimmed by 7 bases and J by 7 bases, 12 bases remained unmatched. The CDR3 runs to 15 residues. CDR3 sequence: CASKDLTGGVNEQFF. CDR3 nucleotide sequence: TGTGCCAGCAAAGACCTCACAGGGGGAGTAAATGAGCAGTTCTTC.

This clone was detected a few times. CDR3 nucleotides: TGTGCCAGCAGCGTTGCTGGGGAGCCGGGACTCTCCATACATACGCAGTATTTT. Encoded protein: CASSVAGEPGLSIHTQYF. The chain employs TRBV9 and TRBJ2-3; tentative D call: TRBD2 (6 bases). This CDR3 has 18 residues. Trimming stripped 2 bases from V and 7 bases from J, with 26 bases between. Germline V gene lookup returns CDR1 SGDLS and CDR2 YYNGEE.

This clone was detected a few times. CDR3 in amino acids: CASSYYGLAGEETQYF. As DNA, the CDR3 is TGTGCCAGCAGTTACTATGGACTAGCGGGAGAAGAGACCCAGTACTTC. The chain recombines TRBV6-5 with TRBJ2-5, with 13 bases matching TRBD2. V lost 1 base to trimming and J lost 3 bases; unmatched junction nucleotides: 2. The CDR3 is made up of 16 amino acids. Germline CDR1 and CDR2: MNHEY and SVGAGI.

This clone was seen a handful of times. The chain recombines TRBV9 with TRBJ2-5; TRBD2 matches at 10 bases. Germline V gene sequence: CDR1 SGDLS, CDR2 YYNGEE. The trim removed 4 bases at V and 4 bases at J, leaving 4 bases unmatched. There are 14 residues in the CDR3. CDR3 bases: TGTGCCAGCAGCCCTCGACTAGCGGGAGAGACCCAGTACTTC. This encodes CASSPRLAGETQYF.

The V call is TRBV7-9, the J call TRBJ2-7, with a tentative D call TRBD1 (6 bases). The CDR3 has 17 residues. The germline V gene encodes CDR1 SEHNR and CDR2 FQNEAQ (reference sequence). V was shortened by 7 bases and J by 0 bases, with 22 bases between the two germline ends. CDR3 protein: CASTSTSRQGFSYEQYF. The CDR3, as DNA: TGTGCCAGCACCAGTACCTCCCGGCAGGGGTTCTCCTACGAGCAGTACTTC.

This clone was counted between two and nine times. This chain links TRBV7-9 with TRBJ2-5; 7 bases agree with TRBD1. The CDR3 extends over 14 amino acids. Per germline, CDR1 SEHNR and CDR2 FQNEAQ (reference sequence). Trimming cost V 5 bases and J 3 bases; bases outside gene matches: 6. The CDR3 coding sequence is TGTGCCAGCAGCCAAGGGGACAGTGAAGAGACCCAGTACTTC. Protein: CASSQGDSEETQYF. Based on the CDR3 plus reference TRBV7-9 and TRBJ2-5, the full variable domain is DTGVSQNPRHKITKRGQNVTFRCDPISEHNRLYWYRQTLGQGPEFLTYFQNEAQLEKSRLLSDRFSAERPKGSFSTLEIQRTEQGDSAMYLCASSQGDSEETQYFGPGTRLLVL.

The gene calls are TRBV5-1 and TRBJ2-3, with D unclear. This CDR3 is 12 amino acids long. Germline-derived CDR1 and CDR2 are SGHRS and YFSETQ. V was shortened by 0 bases and J by 6 bases, with 5 bases between the two germline ends. In DNA form, the CDR3 reads TGCGCCAGCAGCTTGGGAAGTGATACGCAGTATTTT. Translation: CASSLGSDTQYF.

This chain connects TRBV30 to TRBJ2-3, with TRBD2 identical over 10 bases. Germline V gene sequence: CDR1 GTSNPN, CDR2 SVGIG (reference sequence). The V and J ends lost 3 bases and 0 bases, in that order; junction bases with no gene match: 6. There are 16 residues in the CDR3. The CDR3 nucleotides are TGTGCCTGGAGACCCGAACTAGCGGGGAGCACAGATACGCAGTATTTT. It is translated as CAWRPELAGSTDTQYF.

The V gene is TRBV30, the J gene TRBJ1-1; no reliable D call. The V end lost 4 bases, the J end lost 4 bases, and 10 bases lay between the germline ends. The CDR3 spans 12 residues. CDR1 GTSNPN and CDR2 SVGIG come from the germline V gene (reference sequence). The CDR3 loop reads CAWTPQTTEAFF. CDR3 coding DNA: TGTGCCTGGACCCCTCAAACCACTGAAGCTTTCTTT.